This is a list of T cell receptor beta chains from one sample in a study of blood T cell repertoires in COVID-19. Sequenced by immunoSEQ multiplex PCR; TCRdb stores in-frame clones only, minus some. The sample shows about 240,000 clones, roughly 86% of them seen only once. Sequencing used peripheral blood. Receptors originate from a woman aged 25 to 45 who had recovered from COVID-19. Both conserved end residues are part of each CDR3. D genes are given only for firm matches. Size is stated for part of the rows, as once, few or many counts, or as a class when the clone is expanded.

J,V,size,D,DNA,CDR3
TRBJ2-5,TRBV18,NA,NA,TGTGCCAGCTCATCAGGACTGGGGGGGACCCAGTACTTC,CASSSGLGGTQYF
TRBJ1-4,TRBV6-6,NA,TRBD1,TGTGCCAGCAGTCCTGGACAGGAAGGGGTCGGTATATTATCAACTAATGAAAAACTGTTTTTT,CASSPGQEGVGILSTNEKLFF
TRBJ2-5,TRBV6-6,few,TRBD1,TGTGCCAGCAGCCTGACAGGGGGAGGGGAGACCCAGTACTTC,CASSLTGGGETQYF
TRBJ2-7,TRBV5-4,once,NA,TGTGCCAGCAGCTTGGGTTTTGGGACAACAGCCTACGAGCAGTACTTC,CASSLGFGTTAYEQYF
TRBJ1-1,TRBV5-1,NA,TRBD1,TGCGCCAGCAGCTTAAAGGGGGCCGAGGGCACTGAAGCTTTCTTT,CASSLKGAEGTEAFF
TRBJ2-1,TRBV20-1,NA,NA,TGCAGTGCAGCGAGGACTGTGCAGTTCTTC,CSAARTVQFF
TRBJ2-5,TRBV7-3,NA,NA,TGTGCCAGCAGCTTATGGTCAGGGGAGACAGAGACCCAGTACTTC,CASSLWSGETETQYF
TRBJ2-3,TRBV2,NA,NA,TGTGCCAGCAGTGTAGGCGGGGGCATCACAGATACGCAGTATTTT,CASSVGGGITDTQYF
TRBJ2-7,TRBV29-1,NA,TRBD1,TGCAGCGTTGAAGCGGACAGGGACGAGCAGTACTTC,CSVEADRDEQYF
TRBJ1-5,TRBV19,NA,NA,TGTGCCAGTAGTATAGGCTCAGTAAGCAATCAGCCCCAGCATTTT,CASSIGSVSNQPQHF
TRBJ1-3,TRBV30,few,NA,TGTGCCTGGAGTGTACCCCTGAGCTCTGGAAACACCATATATTTT,CAWSVPLSSGNTIYF
TRBJ1-6,TRBV6-6,NA,NA,TGTGCCAGCAGTTATATGGCGGCAACGAGTTCACCCCTCCACTTT,CASSYMAATSSPLHF
TRBJ1-4,TRBV3-1/TRBV3-2,NA,NA,TGTGCCAGCAGCACCCGTCAGGGTGGGGAAAAACTGTTTTTT,CASSTRQGGEKLFF
TRBJ1-2,TRBV12-3/TRBV12-4,NA,NA,TGTGCCAGTCTAAAACGGACACCCTATGGCTACACCTTC,CASLKRTPYGYTF
TRBJ2-7,TRBV13,NA,NA,TGTGCCAGCAGCTTAATAGGGGACAACGAGCAGTACTTC,CASSLIGDNEQYF
TRBJ2-1,TRBV6-5,NA,TRBD2,TGTGCCAGCAGTTACTCAGCGGGGGGGCTGGGTGAGCAGTTCTTC,CASSYSAGGLGEQFF
TRBJ1-3,TRBV11-2,NA,TRBD1,TGTGCCAGCAGCTCCGGGACAGGGTTTGGAAACACCATATATTTT,CASSSGTGFGNTIYF
TRBJ2-7,TRBV7-8,NA,NA,TGTGCCAGCAGCTTAGCCCTAGACCGGGTCTTTCCCTACGAGCAGTACTTC,CASSLALDRVFPYEQYF
TRBJ1-6,TRBV19,NA,NA,TGTGCCAGTAGTACAGGGGTATTGGGTAATTCACCCCTCCACTTT,CASSTGVLGNSPLHF
TRBJ2-7,TRBV20-1,NA,TRBD1,TGCAGTGCAAAGACAGGGTACGAGCAGTACTTC,CSAKTGYEQYF
TRBJ1-1,TRBV7-3,many,NA,TGTGCCAGCAGCTCCCTAATCGCACCTAGCTTT,CASSSLIAPSF
TRBJ2-5,TRBV20-1,once,NA,TGCAGTGCTAACCTACAAGAGACCCAGTACTTC,CSANLQETQYF
TRBJ2-2,TRBV5-4,NA,TRBD1,TGTGCCAGCAGCTCCGGGACAGGGAACACCGGGGAGCTGTTTTTT,CASSSGTGNTGELFF
TRBJ2-3,TRBV5-1,NA,NA,TGCGCCAGCAGCTCGGGGTCGGGCGGGGGCCTAACGGATACGCAGTATTTT,CASSSGSGGGLTDTQYF
TRBJ1-2,TRBV30,NA,NA,TGTGCCGGGCAGGCCCACTATGGCTACACCTTC,CAGQAHYGYTF